This T cell receptor beta chain was observed in a study of cytomegalovirus exposure and HLA in healthy donors. The overall study: When 398 donors were genotyped, just over 80% of them were found to fall in the Caucasian-associated ancestry cluster.

A multiplex PCR was run with 60 Vbeta primers and 13 Jbeta primers. Assay used: immunoSEQ multiplex PCR; TCRdb lists only in-frame clones, some missing. The top ten clones hold approximately 0.22% of a sample with 95,000 to 150,000 clones, over 80% of them seen once. Germline V gene data show CDR1 as SGHNT and CDR2 as YYREEE (reference sequence). V lost 4 bases to trimming and J lost 3 bases, with 20 bases between them. The CDR3 is made up of 16 amino acids. Concerning this clone itself: Its target is not known.

Study-wide results and limits: In a later analysis, at a false discovery rate of 0.05, fewer than 20,000 TCR beta sequences were associated with HLA alleles. As a later analysis showed, a missense DCLRE1C variant was linked to trimming of TCR beta V- and J-genes. In a later analysis, parvovirus B19, influenza, CMV and Epstein-Barr virus appeared linked to several top co-occurrence clusters.

The clonotype was recovered from a middle-aged man in good health and CMV-seronegative. The chain carries TRBV5-4 and TRBJ2-7, with D perhaps matching TRBD2 (5 bases). Sequenced: PBMCs. This chain's CDR3 is CASSPSGRFGSYEQYF. DNA for the CDR3: TGTGCCAGCAGCCCGTCCGGACGTTTTGGGAGCTACGAGCAGTACTTC.